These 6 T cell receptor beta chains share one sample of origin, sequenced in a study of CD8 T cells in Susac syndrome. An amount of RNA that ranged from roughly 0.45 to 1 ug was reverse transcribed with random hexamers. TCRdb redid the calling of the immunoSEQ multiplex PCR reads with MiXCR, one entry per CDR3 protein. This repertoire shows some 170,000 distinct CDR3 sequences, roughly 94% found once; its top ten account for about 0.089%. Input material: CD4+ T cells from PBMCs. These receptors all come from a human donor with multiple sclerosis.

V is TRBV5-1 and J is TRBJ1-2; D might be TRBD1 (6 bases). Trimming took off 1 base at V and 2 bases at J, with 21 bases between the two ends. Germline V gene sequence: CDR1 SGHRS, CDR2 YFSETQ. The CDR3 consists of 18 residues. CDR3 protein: CASSLFHRAGVLNYGYTF. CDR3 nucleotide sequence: TGCGCCAGCAGCTTGTTCCACAGGGCGGGAGTCCTCAACTATGGCTACACCTTC.

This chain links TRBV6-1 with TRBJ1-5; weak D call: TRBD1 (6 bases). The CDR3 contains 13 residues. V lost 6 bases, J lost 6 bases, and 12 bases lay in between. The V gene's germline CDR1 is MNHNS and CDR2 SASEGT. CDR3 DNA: TGTGCCAGCAGAAAACAGGGAGGTCAGCCCCAGCATTTT. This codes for CASRKQGGQPQHF.

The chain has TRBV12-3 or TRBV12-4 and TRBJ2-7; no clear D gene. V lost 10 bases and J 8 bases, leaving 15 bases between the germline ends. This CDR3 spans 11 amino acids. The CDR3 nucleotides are TGTGCCAACCAATCACTTAGCAAGCAGTACTTC. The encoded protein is CANQSLSKQYF.

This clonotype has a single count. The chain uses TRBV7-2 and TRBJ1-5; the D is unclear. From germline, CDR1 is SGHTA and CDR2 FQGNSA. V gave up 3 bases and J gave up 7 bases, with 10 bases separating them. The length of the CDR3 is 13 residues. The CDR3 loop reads CASSFGGEQPQHF. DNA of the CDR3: TGTGCCAGCAGCTTCGGTGGGGAGCAGCCCCAGCATTTT. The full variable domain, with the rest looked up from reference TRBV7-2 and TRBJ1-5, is GAGVSQSPSNKVTEKGKDVELRCDPISGHTALYWYRQSLGQGLEFLIYFQGNSAPDKSGLPSDRFSAERTGGSVSTLTIQRTQQEDSAVYLCASSFGGEQPQHFGDGTRLSIL.

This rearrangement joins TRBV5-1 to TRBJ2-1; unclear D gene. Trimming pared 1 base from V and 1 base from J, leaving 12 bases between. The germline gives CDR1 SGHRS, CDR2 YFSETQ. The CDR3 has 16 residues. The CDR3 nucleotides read TGCGCCAGCAGCTTGAGGGCTAGTATTTCCTACAATGAGCAGTTCTTC. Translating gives CASSLRASISYNEQFF.

As DNA, the CDR3 is TGTGCCATCAGCGGGACTAGCGGGTCCAATGAGCAGTTCTTC. Its protein is CAISGTSGSNEQFF. The V gene is TRBV10-3, the J gene TRBJ2-1; TRBD2 aligns across 12 bases. The CDR3 has 14 amino acids. The germline CDR1 and CDR2 sequences are ENHRY and SYGVKD. V shed 6 bases and J 6 bases; nucleotides not matched to a gene: 3.